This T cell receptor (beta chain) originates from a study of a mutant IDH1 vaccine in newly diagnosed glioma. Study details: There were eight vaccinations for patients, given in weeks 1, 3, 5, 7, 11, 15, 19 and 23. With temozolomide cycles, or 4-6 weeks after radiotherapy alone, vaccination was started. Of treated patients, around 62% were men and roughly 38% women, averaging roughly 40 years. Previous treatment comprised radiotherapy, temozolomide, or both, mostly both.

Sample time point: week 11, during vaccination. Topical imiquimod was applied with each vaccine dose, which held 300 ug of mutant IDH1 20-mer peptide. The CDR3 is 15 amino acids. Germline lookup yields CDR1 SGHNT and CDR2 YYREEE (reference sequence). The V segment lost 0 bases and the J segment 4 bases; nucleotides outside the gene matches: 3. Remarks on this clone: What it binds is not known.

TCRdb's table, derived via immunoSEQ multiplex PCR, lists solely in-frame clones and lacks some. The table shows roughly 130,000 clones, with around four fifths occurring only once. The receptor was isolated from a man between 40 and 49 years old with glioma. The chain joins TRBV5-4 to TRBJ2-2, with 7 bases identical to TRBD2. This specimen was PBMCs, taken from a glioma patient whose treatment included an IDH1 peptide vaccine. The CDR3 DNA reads TGTGCCAGCAGCTTGGCAGCGGGGTCCACCGGGGAGCTGTTTTTT. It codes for CASSLAAGSTGELFF.